One sample yielded the 26 T cell receptor beta chains listed below, sequenced in a study of blood T cell repertoires in COVID-19. Sequenced by immunoSEQ multiplex PCR; TCRdb stores in-frame clones only, minus some. The profile shows 150,000 to 200,000 clones, about 90% of them singletons. The material sequenced was peripheral blood. The receptors shown here come from a woman aged 70-85 years with acute or convalescent COVID-19.

This clone occurred once. This chain joins TRBV9 and TRBJ2-3, with D possibly matching TRBD2 (7 bases). V lost 3 bases and J 1 base, leaving 15 bases between the germline ends. The CDR3 is 16 amino acids. Looked up from germline, CDR1 is SGDLS and CDR2 is YYNGEE. Written as DNA, the CDR3 is TGTGCCAGCAGCGCCAAGGGGGGGACGGGCACAGATACGCAGTATTTT. Translated, it gives CASSAKGGTGTDTQYF.

This clone was recorded once. V usage is TRBV9 and J usage is TRBJ1-5; a weak D match, TRBD1 (6 bases). V shed 3 bases and J shed 6 bases, with 13 bases lying between them. This CDR3 is built from 14 residues. Per the germline V gene, CDR1 is SGDLS and CDR2 is YYNGEE. Here the CDR3 DNA reads TGTGCCAGCAGCGCGAGGACAGACGGTCAGCCCCAGCATTTT. Translated, it gives CASSARTDGQPQHF.

This clone showed up just once. The chain carries TRBV7-9 and TRBJ1-2, with D unclear. The CDR3 is 15 amino acids. V lost 2 bases to trimming and J lost 4 bases, with 14 bases between them. Germline V CDR1 and CDR2: SEHNR, FQNEAQ (reference sequence). CDR3 amino acids: CASSLLPTVLYGYTF. Written as DNA, the CDR3 is TGTGCCAGCAGCTTATTGCCCACAGTTCTCTATGGCTACACCTTC.

The chain couples TRBV6-5 to TRBJ1-5, with 7 bases lining up with TRBD1. This CDR3 spans 13 amino acids. The germline CDR1 and CDR2 sequences are MNHEY and SVGAGI. V shed 6 bases and J 6 bases; nucleotides not matched to a gene: 5. This CDR3 is CASRQAGGQPQHF. As DNA, the CDR3 is TGTGCCAGCAGACAGGCAGGGGGTCAGCCCCAGCATTTT.

Notes on this clone: This sample also contains other DNA sequences that code for the same CDR3. V is TRBV15 and J is TRBJ2-3; 10 bases fit TRBD1. CDR3 size: 14 residues. Losses at the gene ends were 5 bases for V and 6 bases for J; bases not matched to a gene: 5. Looked up from germline, CDR1 is LNHNV and CDR2 is YYDKDF (reference sequence). CDR3 bases: TGTGCCACCAGCCGGGACAGGGGATCCGATACGCAGTATTTT. Protein product: CATSRDRGSDTQYF.

V is TRBV5-4 and J is TRBJ1-2; 9 bases are a match to TRBD1. The V gene's germline CDR1 is SGHNT and CDR2 YYREEE (reference sequence). J was trimmed by 5 bases and V by 4 bases; bases with no gene match: 15. CDR3 length: 17 amino acids. CDR3: CASSRGTGSPLDYGYTF. In DNA, the CDR3 is TGTGCCAGCAGCCGTGGGACAGGGTCCCCTCTTGATTATGGCTACACCTTC.

The V gene is TRBV7-2, the J gene TRBJ1-2, with 10 nucleotides matching TRBD1. The CDR3 totals 14 residues. J gave up 4 bases and V 6 bases, and 5 bases lay outside the gene matches. Germline-derived CDR1 and CDR2 are SGHTA and FQGNSA. This chain's CDR3 is CASRPRDRGYGYTF. The DNA for the CDR3 is TGTGCCAGCAGACCCAGGGACAGGGGCTATGGCTACACCTTC.

The genes are TRBV9 and TRBJ2-2; D unclear. Trimming shortened V by 6 bases and J by 8 bases, and 17 bases separated the two germline ends. The CDR3 extends over 14 amino acids. Germline-derived CDR1 and CDR2 are SGDLS and YYNGEE. The CDR3 bases are TGTGCCAGCAACCTGGGTGGGCCGTTGGGGGAGCTGTTTTTT. The encoded protein is CASNLGGPLGELFF.

This clone was recorded only once. J is TRBJ2-1 and V is TRBV5-5; tentative D call: TRBD2 (7 bases). Germline loops: CDR1 SGHKS, CDR2 YYEKEE (reference sequence). V was trimmed by 2 bases and J by 4 bases, leaving 13 bases between them. The CDR3 covers 15 residues. CDR3 coding DNA: TGTGCCAGCAGCTTCGGGGGGCTACTTTACAATGAGCAGTTCTTC. Protein product: CASSFGGLLYNEQFF.

J is TRBJ2-5 and V is TRBV7-2; D perhaps matches TRBD2 (6 bases). Germline CDR1 is SGHTA and CDR2 is FQGNSA. The CDR3 contains 16 residues. The V end lost 2 bases, the J end lost 1 base, and 14 bases lay between the germline ends. This CDR3 reads CASSLPPTGGQETQYF. The CDR3 nucleotides are TGTGCCAGCAGCTTACCCCCCACCGGGGGCCAAGAGACCCAGTACTTC. The whole variable domain, remainder taken from reference TRBV7-2 and TRBJ2-5, is GAGVSQSPSNKVTEKGKDVELRCDPISGHTALYWYRQSLGQGLEFLIYFQGNSAPDKSGLPSDRFSAERTGGSVSTLTIQRTQQEDSAVYLCASSLPPTGGQETQYFGPGTRLLVL.

The J gene is TRBJ2-3, the V gene TRBV7-3; 7 bases match TRBD2. There are 15 residues in the CDR3. In germline, CDR1 is SGHTA, CDR2 FQGTGA. Trimming at V came to 2 bases and at J to 1 base, leaving 3 bases not matched to a gene. CDR3 coding DNA: TGTGCCAGCAGCTTAGCGGGAGCCGGCACAGATACGCAGTATTTT. It codes for CASSLAGAGTDTQYF.

The chain couples TRBV18 to TRBJ2-7; the match to TRBD1 covers 11 bases. V shed 4 bases and J 0 bases; nucleotides not matched to a gene: 2. Germline loops: CDR1 KGHSH, CDR2 LQKENI. The CDR3 length is 15 residues. Written as DNA, the CDR3 is TGTGCCAGCTCACGCGGGACAGGGGGCTCCTACGAGCAGTACTTC. This sequence encodes CASSRGTGGSYEQYF.

The V and J genes are TRBV5-4 and TRBJ2-1; D is possibly TRBD2 (7 bases). Germline CDR1 SGHNT, CDR2 YYREEE (reference sequence). The CDR3 consists of 15 residues. V dropped 4 bases and J dropped 3 bases, with 14 bases sitting between them. CDR3 region: CASSRKGGDYNEQFF. The DNA of the CDR3 is TGTGCCAGCAGCCGGAAGGGGGGGGACTACAATGAGCAGTTCTTC.

This chain connects TRBV5-6 to TRBJ1-3, with D hard to call. V was shortened by 1 base and J by 3 bases, with 8 bases between the two germline ends. This CDR3 spans 14 amino acids. CDR1 SGHDT and CDR2 YYEEEE come from the germline V gene. The chain's CDR3 is CASSLRSGGNTIYF. CDR3 DNA: TGTGCCAGCAGCTTGAGGTCGGGTGGAAACACCATATATTTT.

This clone was seen only a few times. The V call is TRBV7-6, the J call TRBJ1-6, with D maybe TRBD1 (6 bases). The CDR3 has 17 amino acids. V lost 5 bases, J lost 0 bases, and 14 bases lay in between. Germline V lookup: CDR1 SGHVS, CDR2 FNYEAQ. CDR3 in DNA: TGTGCCAGCAGCCCCGAAACAGGGAGCTCCTATAATTCACCCCTCCACTTT. Translated, it gives CASSPETGSSYNSPLHF.

This clone was seen a single time. V is TRBV11-2 and J is TRBJ1-1; 11 positions agree with TRBD1. The V segment lost 1 base and the J segment 10 bases; nucleotides outside the gene matches: 8. The CDR3 has 15 residues. Germline V lookup: CDR1 SGHAT, CDR2 FQNNGV. This CDR3 is CASSLARGQGAGAFF. CDR3 bases: TGTGCCAGCAGCTTAGCCCGAGGACAGGGGGCGGGAGCTTTCTTT.

This chain links TRBV12-3 or TRBV12-4 with TRBJ2-7; D possibly corresponds to TRBD2 (6 bases). V shed 6 bases and J shed 3 bases, with 12 bases lying between them. The CDR3 totals 13 residues. The CDR3 protein is CASRKGLVYEQYF. The DNA of the CDR3 is TGTGCCAGCAGGAAGGGACTGGTCTACGAGCAGTACTTC.

The rearrangement links TRBV3-1 (or the pseudogene TRBV3-2) to TRBJ1-6, with 10 bases lining up with TRBD1. With 3 bases clipped from V and 10 bases from J, the junction kept 9 bases outside the gene matches. CDR3 length: 16 residues. Germline CDR1 LGHDT, CDR2 YNNKEL (reference sequence). CDR3 DNA: TGTGCCAGCAGCCACTATTCGGGACAGGGGAACTCACCCCTCCACTTT. This translates into CASSHYSGQGNSPLHF.

The V call is TRBV2, the J call TRBJ2-2; D perhaps matches TRBD2 (5 bases). Germline V gives CDR1 SNHLY, CDR2 FYNNEI. Trimming removed 6 bases at V and 1 base at J, with 6 bases between. The CDR3 contains 13 residues. CDR3 in DNA: TGTGCCAGCAGGGGAGAGAACACCGGGGAGCTGTTTTTT. This gives the protein CASRGENTGELFF.

This clone was counted between two and nine times. V is TRBV18 and J is TRBJ1-1; the D gene is possibly TRBD1 (5 bases). V lost 1 base, J lost 7 bases, and 10 bases lay in between. This CDR3 is built from 13 residues. Germline V gives CDR1 KGHSH, CDR2 LQKENI. The chain's CDR3 is CASSPRQPLEAFF. In nucleotides, the CDR3 is TGTGCCAGCTCACCACGACAGCCTCTTGAAGCTTTCTTT.

The chain has TRBV12-5 and TRBJ2-5; 8 bases line up with TRBD1. The CDR3 totals 16 residues. Germline CDR1 is LGHNT and CDR2 is FRNRAP. V gave up 9 bases and J gave up 4 bases; unmatched junction bases: 16. CDR3: CASSPPGQALGETQYF. The CDR3 nucleotides are TGTGCTAGCTCCCCCCCGGGACAGGCTTTAGGAGAGACCCAGTACTTC.

The chain combines TRBV5-1 with TRBJ2-1; 11 positions match TRBD1. The CDR3 sequence is 15 residues long. Unmatched junction bases numbered 9, after V lost 6 bases and J lost 7 bases. Looked up from germline, CDR1 is SGHRS and CDR2 is YFSETQ. Here the CDR3 DNA reads TGCGCCAGCAACCCCTGGGGGACAGGGGGAAATGAGCAGTTCTTC. Translation: CASNPWGTGGNEQFF.

The chain joins TRBV11-3 to TRBJ1-2; possibly TRBD1 for D (5 bases). The V gene lost 2 bases and the J gene lost 8 bases, with 12 bases spanning the gap. This CDR3 is 13 amino acids long. Germline values: CDR1 SGHNT, CDR2 YENEEA. CDR3: CASSLQGQWGYTF. The CDR3 nucleotides read TGTGCCAGCAGCTTACAGGGCCAGTGGGGCTACACCTTC.

The gene calls are TRBV29-1 and TRBJ1-4, with D possibly matching TRBD1 (5 bases). Trimming stripped 6 bases from V and 0 bases from J, with 11 bases between. The germline V gene has CDR1 SQVTM and CDR2 ANQGSEA. CDR3 length equals 14 residues. CDR3 sequence (DNA): TGCAGCGTCAGGGAGGGTTCAACTAATGAAAAACTGTTTTTT. It yields the protein CSVREGSTNEKLFF.

The V and J genes are TRBV18 and TRBJ1-1, with D possibly being TRBD1 (6 bases). CDR1 and CDR2 from the germline V gene are KGHSH and LQKENI. V was pared by 5 bases and J by 0 bases, with 16 bases between. CDR3 length: 16 residues. DNA for the CDR3: TGTGCCAGCTCAAGATCAGGGGCTCCCATGAACACTGAAGCTTTCTTT. This encodes CASSRSGAPMNTEAFF.

The V and J genes are TRBV28 and TRBJ2-7; 9 bases align to TRBD1. The V and J ends lost 4 bases and 7 bases, in that order; junction bases with no gene match: 11. CDR3 length: 15 residues. The germline CDR1 and CDR2 sequences are MDHEN and SYDVKM. The CDR3 reads CASSSSGQGPVEQYF. CDR3 nucleotides: TGTGCCAGCAGTTCCTCGGGACAGGGTCCTGTGGAGCAGTACTTC. The full variable domain, rest sourced from reference TRBV28 and TRBJ2-7, is DVKVTQSSRYLVKRTGEKVFLECVQDMDHENMFWYRQDPGLGLRLIYFSYDVKMKEKGDIPEGYSVSREKKERFSLILESASTNQTSMYLCASSSSGQGPVEQYFGPGTRLTVT.